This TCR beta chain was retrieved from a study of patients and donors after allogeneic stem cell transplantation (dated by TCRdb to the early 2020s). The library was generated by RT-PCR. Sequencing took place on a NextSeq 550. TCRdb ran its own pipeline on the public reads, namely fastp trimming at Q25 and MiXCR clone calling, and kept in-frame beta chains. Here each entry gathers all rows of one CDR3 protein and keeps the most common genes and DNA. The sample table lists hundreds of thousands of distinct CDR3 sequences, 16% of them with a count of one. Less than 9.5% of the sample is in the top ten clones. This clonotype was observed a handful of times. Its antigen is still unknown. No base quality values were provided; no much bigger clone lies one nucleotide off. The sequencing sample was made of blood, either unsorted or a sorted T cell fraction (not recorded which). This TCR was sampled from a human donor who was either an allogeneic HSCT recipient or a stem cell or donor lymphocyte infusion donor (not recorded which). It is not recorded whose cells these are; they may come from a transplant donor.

The CDR3 in this case is CASSLWISGANVLTF. The DNA sequence is given as TGTGCCAGCAGCTTGTGGATTTCTGGGGCCAACGTCCTGACTTTC. The chain joins TRBV5-8 to TRBJ2-6; no D gene can be assigned with confidence. Cut back by 1 base and 1 base, the V and J ends lie 6 bases apart. The germline V gene provides CDR1 SGHTS and CDR2 YDEGEE. The CDR3 has 15 amino acids, counting the end cysteine and phenylalanine. Only CDR3 DNA remains: 45 bases, in frame from the first base.